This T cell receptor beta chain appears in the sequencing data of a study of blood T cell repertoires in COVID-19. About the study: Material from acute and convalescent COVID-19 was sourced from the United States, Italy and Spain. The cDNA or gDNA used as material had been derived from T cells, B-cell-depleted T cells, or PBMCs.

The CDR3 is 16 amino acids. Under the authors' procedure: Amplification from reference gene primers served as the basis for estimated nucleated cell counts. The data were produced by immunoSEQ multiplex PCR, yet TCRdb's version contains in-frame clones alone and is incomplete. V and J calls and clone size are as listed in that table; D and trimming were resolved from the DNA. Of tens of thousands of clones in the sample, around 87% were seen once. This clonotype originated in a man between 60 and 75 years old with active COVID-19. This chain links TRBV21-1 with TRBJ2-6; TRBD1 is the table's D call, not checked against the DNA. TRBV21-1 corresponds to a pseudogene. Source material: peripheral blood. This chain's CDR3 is CASSPPLGPGANVLTF. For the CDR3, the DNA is TGTGCCAGCAGCCCTCCCTTGGGGCCTGGGGCCAACGTCCTGACTTTC.